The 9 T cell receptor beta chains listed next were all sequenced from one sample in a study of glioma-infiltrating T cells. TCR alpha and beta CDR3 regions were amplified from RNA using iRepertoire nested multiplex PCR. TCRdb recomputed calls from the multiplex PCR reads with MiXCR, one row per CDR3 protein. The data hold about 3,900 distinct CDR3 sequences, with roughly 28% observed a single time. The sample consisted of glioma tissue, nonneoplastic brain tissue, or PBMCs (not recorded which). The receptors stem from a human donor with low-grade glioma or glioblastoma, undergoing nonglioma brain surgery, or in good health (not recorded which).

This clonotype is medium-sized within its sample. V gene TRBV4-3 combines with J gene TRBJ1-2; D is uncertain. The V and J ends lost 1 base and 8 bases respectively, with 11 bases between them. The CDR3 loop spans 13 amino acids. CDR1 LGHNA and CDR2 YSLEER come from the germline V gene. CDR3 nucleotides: TGCGCCAGCAGCCAAGGGCGTCGGGTAGGCTACACCTTC. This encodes CASSQGRRVGYTF.

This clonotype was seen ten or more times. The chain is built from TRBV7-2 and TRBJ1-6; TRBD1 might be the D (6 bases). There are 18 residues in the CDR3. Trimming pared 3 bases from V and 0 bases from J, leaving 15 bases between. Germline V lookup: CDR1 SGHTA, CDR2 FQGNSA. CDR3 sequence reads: CASSFLGTLSSYNSPLHF. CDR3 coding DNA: TGTGCCAGCAGCTTCCTCGGGACACTCAGCTCCTATAATTCACCCCTCCACTTT.

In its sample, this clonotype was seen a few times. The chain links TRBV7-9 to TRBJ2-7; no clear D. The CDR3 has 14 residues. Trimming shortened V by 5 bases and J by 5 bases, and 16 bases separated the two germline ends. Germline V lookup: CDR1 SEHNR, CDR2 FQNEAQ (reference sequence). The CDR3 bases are TGTGCCAGCAGCCCCTCCGTCATCGTCGACGAGCAGTACTTC. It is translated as CASSPSVIVDEQYF.

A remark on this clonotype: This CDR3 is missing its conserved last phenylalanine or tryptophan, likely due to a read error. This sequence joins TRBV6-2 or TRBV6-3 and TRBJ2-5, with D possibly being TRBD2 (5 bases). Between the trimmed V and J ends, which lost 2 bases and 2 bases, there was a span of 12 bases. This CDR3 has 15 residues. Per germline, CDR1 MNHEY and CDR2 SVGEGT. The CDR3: CASSYLLSGQETQYS. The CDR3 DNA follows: TGTGCCAGCAGTTACCTTTTGAGCGGACAAGAGACCCAGTACTCC.

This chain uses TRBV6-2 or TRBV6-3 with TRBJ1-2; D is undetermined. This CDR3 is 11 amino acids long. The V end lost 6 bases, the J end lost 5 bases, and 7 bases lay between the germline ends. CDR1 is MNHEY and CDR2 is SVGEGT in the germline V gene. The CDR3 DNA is TGTGCCAGCAGACCTACATATGGCTACACCTTC. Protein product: CASRPTYGYTF.

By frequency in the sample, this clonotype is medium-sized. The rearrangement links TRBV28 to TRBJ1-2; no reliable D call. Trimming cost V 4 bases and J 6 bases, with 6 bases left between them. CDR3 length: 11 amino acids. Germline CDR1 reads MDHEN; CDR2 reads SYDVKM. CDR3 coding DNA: TGTGCCAGCAGTTATAAGGATGGCTACACCTTC. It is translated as CASSYKDGYTF.

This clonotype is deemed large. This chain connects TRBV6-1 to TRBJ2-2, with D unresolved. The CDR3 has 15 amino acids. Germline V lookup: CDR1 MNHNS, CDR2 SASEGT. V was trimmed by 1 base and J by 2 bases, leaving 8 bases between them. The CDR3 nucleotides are TGTGCCAGCAGTGAAGGTCAGACTAACACCGGGGAGCTGTTTTTT. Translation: CASSEGQTNTGELFF.

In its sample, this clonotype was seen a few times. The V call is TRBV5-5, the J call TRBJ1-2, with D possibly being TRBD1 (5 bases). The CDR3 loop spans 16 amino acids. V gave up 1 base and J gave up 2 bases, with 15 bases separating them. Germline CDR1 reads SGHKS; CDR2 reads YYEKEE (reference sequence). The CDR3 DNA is TGTGCCAGCAGCTTGATTGCGACAGCGATCAACTATGGCTACACCTTC. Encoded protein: CASSLIATAINYGYTF.

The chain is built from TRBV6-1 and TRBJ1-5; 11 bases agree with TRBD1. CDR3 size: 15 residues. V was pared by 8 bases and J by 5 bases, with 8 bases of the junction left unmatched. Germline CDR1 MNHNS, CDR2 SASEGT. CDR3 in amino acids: CASGRGTGGHQPQHF. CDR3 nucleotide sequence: TGTGCCAGCGGGCGCGGGACAGGGGGTCATCAGCCCCAGCATTTT.